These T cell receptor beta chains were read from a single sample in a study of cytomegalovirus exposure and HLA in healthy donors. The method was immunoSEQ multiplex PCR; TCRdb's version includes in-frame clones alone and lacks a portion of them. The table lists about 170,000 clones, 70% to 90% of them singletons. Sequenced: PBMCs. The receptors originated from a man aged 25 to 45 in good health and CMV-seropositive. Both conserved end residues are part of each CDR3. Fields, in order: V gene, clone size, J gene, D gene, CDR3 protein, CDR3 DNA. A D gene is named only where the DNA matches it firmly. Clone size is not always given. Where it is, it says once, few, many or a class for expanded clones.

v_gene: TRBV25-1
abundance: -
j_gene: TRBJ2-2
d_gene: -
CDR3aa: CASSEKFRTGELFF
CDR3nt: TGTGCCAGCAGTGAAAAATTTAGAACCGGGGAGCTGTTTTTT

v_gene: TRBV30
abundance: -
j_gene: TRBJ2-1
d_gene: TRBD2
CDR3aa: CAWSSGGDYNEQFF
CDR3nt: TGTGCCTGGAGTTCGGGGGGGGACTACAATGAGCAGTTCTTC

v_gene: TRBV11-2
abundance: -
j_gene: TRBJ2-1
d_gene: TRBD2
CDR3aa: CASSLAGGPGEQFF
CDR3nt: TGTGCCAGCAGCTTAGCGGGAGGGCCGGGGGAGCAGTTCTTC

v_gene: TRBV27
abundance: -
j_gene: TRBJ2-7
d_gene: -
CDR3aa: CASSFSGGSRSYEQYF
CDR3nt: TGTGCCAGCAGTTTCTCAGGTGGGAGCCGGTCCTACGAGCAGTACTTC

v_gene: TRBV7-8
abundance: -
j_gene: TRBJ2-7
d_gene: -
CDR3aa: CASSLASSYEQYF
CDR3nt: TGTGCCAGCAGCTTAGCGTCCTCCTACGAGCAGTACTTC

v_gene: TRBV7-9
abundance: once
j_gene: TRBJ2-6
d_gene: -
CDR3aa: CASSHPDSSGANVLTF
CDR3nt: TGTGCCAGCAGCCACCCTGACAGCTCTGGGGCCAACGTCCTGACTTTC

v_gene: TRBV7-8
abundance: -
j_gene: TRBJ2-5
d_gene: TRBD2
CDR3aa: CASSLGLLAGGPSLWETQYF
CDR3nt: TGTGCCAGCAGCTTAGGCCTACTAGCGGGAGGGCCCTCGTTATGGGAGACCCAGTACTTC

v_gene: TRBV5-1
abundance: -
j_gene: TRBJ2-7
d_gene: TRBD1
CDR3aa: CASSLGTVYEQYF
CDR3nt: TGCGCCAGCAGCCTGGGGACAGTCTACGAGCAGTACTTC

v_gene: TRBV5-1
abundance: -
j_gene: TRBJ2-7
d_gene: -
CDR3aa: CASSLRLGQVYEQYF
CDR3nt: TGCGCCAGCAGCTTGAGACTAGGACAAGTCTACGAGCAGTACTTC

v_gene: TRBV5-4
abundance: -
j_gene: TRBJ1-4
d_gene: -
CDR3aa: CASSLGGGSTNEKLFF
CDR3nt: TGTGCCAGCAGCTTGGGGGGCGGAAGCACTAATGAAAAACTGTTTTTT

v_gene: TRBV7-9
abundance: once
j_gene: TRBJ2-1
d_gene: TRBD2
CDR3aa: CASSLARGLRERYNEQFF
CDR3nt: TGTGCCAGCAGCTTAGCGAGGGGTTTGCGGGAGAGATACAATGAGCAGTTCTTC

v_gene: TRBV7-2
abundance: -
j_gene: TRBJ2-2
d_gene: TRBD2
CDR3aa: CASSLVALAGVVSGELFF
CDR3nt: TGTGCCAGCAGCTTAGTGGCTCTAGCGGGAGTTGTTAGCGGGGAGCTGTTTTTT

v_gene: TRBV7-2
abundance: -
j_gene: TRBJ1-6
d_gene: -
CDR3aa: CASSSLAASNSPLHF
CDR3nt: TGTGCCAGCAGCTCCTTGGCGGCCTCTAATTCACCCCTCCACTTT

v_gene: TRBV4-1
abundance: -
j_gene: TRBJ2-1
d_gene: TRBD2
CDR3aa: CASSLGGTYNEQFF
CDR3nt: TGCGCCAGCAGCCTCGGGGGGACCTACAATGAGCAGTTCTTC

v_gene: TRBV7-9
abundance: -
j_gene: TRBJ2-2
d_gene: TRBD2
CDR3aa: CASSRYTSGRFAGELFF
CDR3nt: TGTGCCAGCAGCCGGTATACTAGCGGGAGATTCGCCGGGGAGCTGTTTTTT

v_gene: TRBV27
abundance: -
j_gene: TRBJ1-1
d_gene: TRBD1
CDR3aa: CASSVTGGVDEAFF
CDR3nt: TGTGCCAGCAGTGTTACAGGGGGCGTCGATGAAGCTTTCTTT

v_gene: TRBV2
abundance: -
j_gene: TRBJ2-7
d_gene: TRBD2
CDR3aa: CAWASGYEQYF
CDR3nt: TGTGCCTGGGCTAGCGGATACGAGCAGTACTTC

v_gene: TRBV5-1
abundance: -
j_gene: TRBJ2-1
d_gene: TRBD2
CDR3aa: CASSYSGSSYNEQFF
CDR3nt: TGCGCCAGCAGCTATAGCGGGAGCTCCTACAATGAGCAGTTCTTC